In its sample, the clone carrying this T cell receptor beta chain was seen once. V was pared by 4 bases and J by 6 bases, with 14 bases between. The CDR3 runs 14 residues. The germline CDR1 and CDR2 sequences are MNHEY and SVGAGI. The record originates from a study of blood T cell repertoires in COVID-19. Study in general: Samples representing acute and convalescent COVID-19 were sourced from the United States, Italy and Spain. Sources were T cells, B-cell-depleted T cells, or PBMCs; the material itself was cDNA or gDNA.

Per the original methods: Estimates of nucleated cell counts were drawn from the amplification of reference gene primers. The protocol was immunoSEQ multiplex PCR, while the TCRdb copy is restricted to in-frame clones and leaves out a portion. The V and J calls and clone size come from that table; D and trimming were worked out from the DNA. The table has 200,000 to 300,000 clones, approximately 78% seen once; the top ten hold 9.5% to 15%. The chain recombines TRBV6-5 with TRBJ2-3; the D is unclear. Material for sequencing was peripheral blood. The source is a woman in her sixties or seventies with active or convalescent COVID-19. CDR3 region: CASSSLKLWDTQYF. Here the CDR3 DNA reads TGTGCCAGCAGTTCACTAAAACTCTGGGATACGCAGTATTTT.